The present entry profiles one T cell receptor beta chain with its context. The data belong to a study of T cell responses to AZD1222 COVID-19 vaccine. CDR3 length: 14 amino acids. Germline V gives CDR1 LNHDA, CDR2 SQIVND (reference sequence). With V trimmed by 3 bases and J by 3 bases, 5 bases remained unmatched. Some clones are missing from TCRdb's copy, which holds only in-frame ones; the method was immunoSEQ multiplex PCR. The table includes about 84,000 clones, approximately 85% detected once. The clonotype comes from an adult who received the AZD1222 COVID-19 vaccine. Specimen: peripheral blood, collected 28 days after the second AZD1222 dose. The rearrangement joins TRBV19 to TRBJ2-7, with 7 bases matching TRBD2. CDR3 residues: CASSMSSGHYEQYF. The CDR3 DNA is TGTGCCAGTAGTATGTCTAGCGGACACTACGAGCAGTACTTC. Using reference TRBV19 and TRBJ2-7 for the parts outside the CDR3, the full variable domain is DGGITQSPKYLFRKEGQNVTLSCEQNLNHDAMYWYRQDPGQGLRLIYYSQIVNDFQKGDIAEGYSVSREKKESFPLTVTSAQKNPTAFYLCASSMSSGHYEQYFGPGTRLTVT.